The 14 T cell receptor beta chains presented below share a single source sample, sequenced in a study of cytomegalovirus exposure and HLA in healthy donors. Assay used: immunoSEQ multiplex PCR; TCRdb lists only in-frame clones, some missing. Here the sample spans roughly 200,000 clones, roughly 80% being singletons. Sequences were obtained from PBMCs. The receptors here all came from a woman aged 18-29 years in good health and CMV-seropositive.

The V call is TRBV9, the J call TRBJ2-7; a possible D gene is TRBD1 (6 bases). V dropped 0 bases and J dropped 0 bases, with 10 bases sitting between them. Per germline, CDR1 SGDLS and CDR2 YYNGEE. The CDR3 contains 15 residues. As DNA, the CDR3 is TGTGCCAGCAGCGTAGAACAGGGAAGCTCCTACGAGCAGTACTTC. The encoded protein is CASSVEQGSSYEQYF.

The chain employs TRBV23-1 and TRBJ1-5; perhaps TRBD1 as D (5 bases). TRBV23-1 falls under the ORF class, with uncertain function. Trimming took 1 base from V and 2 from J, leaving 12 bases between them. This CDR3 is built from 16 residues. Here the CDR3 DNA reads TGCGCCAGCAGTCAATTGCCCAGGGATGGCAATCAGCCCCAGCATTTT. Translated: CASSQLPRDGNQPQHF.

CDR3 sequence (DNA): TGTGCCAGCAGCTCCAACAGGGGTGCAACTAATGAAAAACTGTTTTTT. Translating gives CASSSNRGATNEKLFF. The chain joins TRBV11-2 to TRBJ1-4; 7 bases agree with TRBD1. Germline V gene sequence: CDR1 SGHAT, CDR2 FQNNGV. This CDR3 has 16 amino acids. V dropped 4 bases and J dropped 0; count of bases not matched to a gene: 5.

The V call is TRBV2, the J call TRBJ2-7, with D tentatively TRBD1 (5 bases). The CDR3 loop spans 15 amino acids. The germline V gene encodes CDR1 SNHLY and CDR2 FYNNEI. The V end was cut by 6 bases, the J end by 1 base, with 16 bases between. The CDR3, as DNA: TGTGCCAGCAGCTCAGGCGGAAAGGGGTCCTACGAGCAGTACTTC. Translated, it gives CASSSGGKGSYEQYF.

The DNA for the CDR3 is TGCGCCAGCAGTCAAAGGCTAGCGGGCGCCTACGAGCAGTACTTC. It specifies CASSQRLAGAYEQYF. The V and J genes are TRBV23-1 and TRBJ2-7; 8 bases map to TRBD2. TRBV23-1 has ORF status, its function being uncertain. This CDR3 comprises 15 residues. V lost 2 bases, J lost 2 bases, and 5 bases stayed unmatched.

The chain uses TRBV25-1 and TRBJ1-4; tentatively, D is TRBD1 (5 bases). CDR1 is MGHDK, CDR2 SYGVNS, per germline. V was shortened by 7 bases and J by 5 bases, with 14 bases between the two germline ends. CDR3 length equals 14 residues. The CDR3 region is CASTAGETNEKLFF. The DNA for the CDR3 is TGTGCCAGCACCGCGGGGGAGACCAATGAAAAACTGTTTTTT.

The CDR3 sequence is CASRSGGAFEQFF. CDR3 sequence (DNA): TGTGCCAGCAGGAGCGGGGGGGCGTTTGAGCAGTTCTTC. The chain recombines TRBV14 with TRBJ2-1; TRBD2 aligns across 10 bases. The CDR3 extends over 13 amino acids. V was clipped by 6 bases and J by 9 bases; unmatched bases: 5. CDR1 and CDR2 (germline): SGHDN, FVKESK.

The chain has TRBV6-1 and TRBJ1-5; no firm D call. CDR3 length: 17 amino acids. Germline CDR1 MNHNS, CDR2 SASEGT. Trimming left V 4 bases short and J 7 bases short, with 23 bases between. CDR3 amino acids: CASSVPRIVVTRQPQHF. The CDR3, as DNA: TGTGCCAGCAGTGTCCCCAGGATTGTCGTAACCAGGCAGCCCCAGCATTTT.

The chain has TRBV19 and TRBJ1-1, with D hard to call. Germline V CDR1 and CDR2: LNHDA, SQIVND (reference sequence). V lost 5 bases and J lost 0, with 10 bases in between. The CDR3 has 14 residues. The CDR3 DNA reads as TGTGCCAGTAGTCCGGAACAGATGAACACTGAAGCTTTCTTT. Translated: CASSPEQMNTEAFF.

The chain employs TRBV2 and TRBJ1-2, with 7 bases matching TRBD1. The ends lost 6 bases at V and 2 bases at J; junction bases unmatched: 12. CDR3 length equals 16 residues. CDR1 is SNHLY and CDR2 is FYNNEI in the germline V gene. CDR3 in amino acids: CASSIYPSTGNYGYTF. CDR3 sequence (DNA): TGTGCCAGCAGCATATATCCCTCGACAGGGAACTATGGCTACACCTTC.

The genes are TRBV7-9 and TRBJ1-6, with D possibly matching TRBD1 (5 bases). This CDR3 is built from 15 residues. Germline CDR1 and CDR2: SEHNR and FQNEAQ (reference sequence). V was shortened by 3 bases and J by 5 bases, with 11 bases between the two germline ends. Here the CDR3 DNA reads TGTGCCAGCAGCTTGGGACTAGGGGATAATTCACCCCTCCACTTT. This translates into CASSLGLGDNSPLHF. Using reference TRBV7-9 and TRBJ1-6 for the parts outside the CDR3, the full variable domain is DTGVSQNPRHKITKRGQNVTFRCDPISEHNRLYWYRQTLGQGPEFLTYFQNEAQLEKSRLLSDRFSAERPKGSFSTLEIQRTEQGDSAMYLCASSLGLGDNSPLHFGNGTRLTVT.

J is TRBJ2-7 and V is TRBV5-1; perhaps TRBD2 as D (5 bases). V lost 0 bases, J lost 2 bases, and 9 bases lay in between. CDR1 and CDR2 (germline): SGHRS, YFSETQ. This CDR3 contains 14 residues. The CDR3 DNA reads as TGCGCCAGCAGCTTGGGGGCGGGTACCTACGAGCAGTACTTC. This translates into CASSLGAGTYEQYF.

This chain connects TRBV6-1 to TRBJ2-1; 7 bases are a match to TRBD2. Losses at the gene ends were 8 bases for V and 6 bases for J; bases not matched to a gene: 4. The CDR3 runs 12 residues. Per the germline V gene, CDR1 is MNHNS and CDR2 is SASEGT. The CDR3 reads CASRDYFNEQFF. The CDR3 nucleotides are TGTGCCAGCCGGGACTACTTCAATGAGCAGTTCTTC.

This rearrangement joins TRBV2 to TRBJ1-2; no firm D call. CDR1 and CDR2 (germline): SNHLY, FYNNEI. The CDR3 runs to 12 residues. The V gene lost 5 bases and the J gene lost 4 bases, with 8 bases spanning the gap. The chain's CDR3 is CASSSDTYGYTF. CDR3 bases: TGTGCCAGCAGTTCCGACACCTATGGCTACACCTTC. The full variable domain, completed using reference TRBV2 and TRBJ1-2, is EPEVTQTPSHQVTQMGQEVILRCVPISNHLYFYWYRQILGQKVEFLVSFYNNEISEKSEIFDDQFSVERPDGSNFTLKIRSTKLEDSAMYFCASSSDTYGYTFGSGTRLTVV.